The clone carrying this T cell receptor (beta chain) appeared a single time. What it recognizes is unknown. Sample donors were healthy Caucasian individuals that came from Russia, aged roughly 6 to 95. This sample stems from a study of blood T cells in healthy people across ages. Together with a sample-barcoded 5' primer, a J-beta primer mix was included in a second PCR lasting about 6 to 11 cycles. Every cDNA was tagged by a template-switch adaptor with 12 random nucleotides. TCRdb analysed the 5' RACE reads with MiXCR anew, one entry per CDR3 protein. Of 650,000 to 900,000 distinct CDR3 sequences listed, 60% to 80% are singletons. Study-level findings and limits: The authors considered diversity estimates from one million T cells to be underestimates.

The ends were cut back, 3 bases at V and 8 bases at J, with 10 bases in the middle. Germline V gene lookup returns CDR1 SGHTA and CDR2 FQGNSA. The CDR3 consists of 12 residues. The source is a young man in good health. The V gene is TRBV7-2, the J gene TRBJ1-2, with D perhaps matching TRBD1 (6 bases). The sample was blood. The DNA for the CDR3 is TGTGCCAGCAGCTTTGAGGGGGACGGCTACACCTTC. It translates to CASSFEGDGYTF.